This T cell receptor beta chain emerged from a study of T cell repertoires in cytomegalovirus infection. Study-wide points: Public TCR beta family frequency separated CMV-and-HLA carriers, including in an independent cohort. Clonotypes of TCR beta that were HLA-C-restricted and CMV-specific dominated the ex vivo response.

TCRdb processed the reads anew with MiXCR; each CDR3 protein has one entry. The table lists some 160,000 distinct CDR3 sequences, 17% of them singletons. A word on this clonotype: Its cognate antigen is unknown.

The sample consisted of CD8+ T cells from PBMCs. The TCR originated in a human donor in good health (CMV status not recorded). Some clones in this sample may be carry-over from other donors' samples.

In nucleotides, the CDR3 is TGTGCCAGTAACCCGGGACTAGCGGAAAATGAGCAGTTCTTC. Translating it yields CASNPGLAENEQFF. V gene TRBV19 combines with J gene TRBJ2-1; 11 nucleotides match TRBD2. In germline, CDR1 is LNHDA, CDR2 SQIVND (reference sequence). Trimming at V came to 7 bases and at J to 7 bases, leaving 6 bases not matched to a gene. CDR3 size: 14 residues.